This entry concerns a single TCR beta chain. J was trimmed by 7 bases and V by 3 bases; bases with no gene match: 20. The CDR3 extends over 19 amino acids. Germline V gives CDR1 SGHDT, CDR2 YYEEEE. Generated by immunoSEQ multiplex PCR, the TCRdb table keeps only in-frame clones and is missing some. The sample has 100,000 or so clones; 95% to 97% are singletons. This entry belongs to a study of technical replicates of blood from a few donors. The source material was T cells isolated from PBMCs. The clonotype was recovered from a human donor in good health. The chain recombines TRBV5-6 with TRBJ2-1, with 9 bases aligning to TRBD2. CDR3 protein: CASSYPQGPLASGVNEQFF. DNA of the CDR3: TGTGCCAGCAGCTACCCGCAGGGCCCCCTGGCTAGCGGGGTAAATGAGCAGTTCTTC.